This T cell receptor (beta chain) was captured in a study of shared clonotypes between healthy human individuals. For the study at large: Donors, aged 18 to 49, were a couple of women and three men. Every donor yielded three CD4 naive, three CD4 memory, two CD8 naive and one CD8 memory plate. Study-wide results and caveats: Blood was the sole source, and tissue repertoires probably differ.

The input for sorted-subset replicate PCRs was approximately 190 ng DNA, 25,000 to 35,000 T cell genomes. The protocol was immunoSEQ multiplex PCR, while the TCRdb copy is restricted to in-frame clones and leaves out a portion. The table records 650,000 to 800,000 clones, 92% of them present only once. A remark on this clone: Its antigen is still unknown.

Germline V gives CDR1 MDHEN, CDR2 SYDVKM. The CDR3 sequence is 15 residues long. With V trimmed by 1 base and J by 1 base, 1 base remained unmatched. Naive CD8 populations comprised CD45RO-negative cells positively selected for CCR7, excluding terminally differentiated effector memory CD45RA+ cells. Sequencing was performed on naive CD8+ T cells sorted from blood. This sequence was found in a man aged 25 to 45 in good health. The chain carries TRBV28 and TRBJ1-5; TRBD1 agrees at 7 bases. The CDR3 nucleotides read TGTGCCAGCAGTTTATCGACAGGGAGCAATCAGCCCCAGCATTTT. Amino acids: CASSLSTGSNQPQHF.